This record looks at one TCR beta chain sequence and its context. This sample is drawn from a study of control samples from healthy donors and cancer patients. Profiling relied on immunoSEQ multiplex PCR, and the TCRdb table lists in-frame clones only, not all of them. The sample contains roughly 140,000 clones, roughly nine tenths of which appear only once. This sequence was found in a young man in good health. Material for sequencing was blood.

CDR3 nucleotide sequence: TGTGCCAGCAGTTTAAGTGGGACAGCCTACAATGAGCAGTTCTTC. Translation: CASSLSGTAYNEQFF. The V call is TRBV28, the J call TRBJ2-1, with 7 bases identical to TRBD1. CDR1 is MDHEN, CDR2 SYDVKM, per germline. V lost 2 bases, J lost 2 bases, and 3 bases stayed unmatched. The CDR3 is 15 amino acids.